This TCR beta chain was sequenced in a study of blood T cell repertoires in COVID-19. In the study overall: Spain, Italy and the United States supplied samples that represented acute and convalescent COVID-19.

Germline V lookup: CDR1 MGHRA, CDR2 YSYEKL. Unmatched junction bases numbered 7, after V lost 6 bases and J lost 8 bases. This CDR3 has 14 residues. Study members were between 18 and 89 years old and lived in fewer than 30 US regions. The study counted Cohort 3 donors as recovered given two negative PCRs, clearance, or symptom resolution. Assay used: immunoSEQ multiplex PCR; TCRdb lists only in-frame clones, some missing. The data hold 200,000 to 250,000 clones, with roughly 84% observed a single time. This sequence originates from a woman aged 40 to 50 who had recovered from COVID-19. The chain uses TRBV4-1 and TRBJ2-1; TRBD2 matches at 10 bases. The sequenced sample was PBMCs or T cells enriched from blood (not recorded which). CDR3 in amino acids: CASRQLAGVDEQFF. As DNA, the CDR3 is TGCGCCAGCAGGCAGCTAGCGGGAGTTGATGAGCAGTTCTTC.